Each of the 31 T cell receptor beta chains below was sequenced from the same sample in a study of shared clonotypes between healthy human individuals. Naive CD8 cells lacked CD45RO, underwent positive selection for CCR7 and left out terminally differentiated effector memory CD45RA+ cells. Only in-frame clones appear in the TCRdb table, and some are missing; sequencing was by immunoSEQ multiplex PCR. The table includes about 1,900,000 clones, approximately 94% detected once. The sequenced sample consisted of naive CD8+ T cells sorted from blood. The receptors derive from a man between 18 and 29 years old in good health.

V and J are TRBV12-5 and TRBJ2-7, with 8 bases lining up with TRBD1. Germline V gene data show CDR1 as LGHNT and CDR2 as FRNRAP. J lost 0 bases, V lost 5 bases, and 12 bases had no gene match. The CDR3 runs 17 residues. This CDR3 reads CASGKGQALFFSYEQYF. The CDR3, as DNA: TGTGCTAGTGGTAAGGGACAGGCTCTCTTCTTCTCCTACGAGCAGTACTTC. Full variable domain (remainder filled in from reference TRBV12-5 and TRBJ2-7): DARVTQTPRHKVTEMGQEVTMRCQPILGHNTVFWYRQTMMQGLELLAYFRNRAPLDDSGMPKDRFSAEMPDATLATLKIQPSEPRDSAVYFCASGKGQALFFSYEQYFGPGTRLTVT.

With respect to this clone: The same CDR3 can be traced to other DNA sequences in this sample. This chain joins TRBV11-2 and TRBJ2-5; possibly TRBD2 for D (5 bases). V was clipped by 3 bases and J by 1 base, with 6 bases between them. From germline, CDR1 is SGHAT and CDR2 FQNNGV. This CDR3 spans 13 amino acids. CDR3 protein: CASSLTTQETQYF. CDR3 sequence (DNA): TGTGCCAGCAGCTTGACTACCCAAGAGACCCAGTACTTC.

The chain has TRBV30 and TRBJ2-7; no reliable D call. Trimming stripped 3 bases from V and 7 bases from J, with 10 bases between. This CDR3 has 11 amino acids. Germline V gene lookup returns CDR1 GTSNPN and CDR2 SVGIG (reference sequence). CDR3 sequence: CAWRRPREQYF. CDR3 DNA sequence: TGTGCCTGGAGACGTCCAAGGGAGCAGTACTTC.

The J gene is TRBJ2-7, the V gene TRBV7-9; D uncertain. The germline gives CDR1 SEHNR, CDR2 FQNEAQ (reference sequence). With 0 bases removed from V and 6 bases from J, the gap between germline ends came to 6 bases. This CDR3 has 12 residues. This CDR3 reads CASSLAGPEQYF. DNA of the CDR3: TGTGCCAGCAGCTTAGCCGGGCCCGAGCAGTACTTC.

On this clone itself: This specimen includes other DNA sequences encoding the same CDR3. The CDR3 nucleotides read TGTGCCAGCAGCTTGGCGGGGTCCCAAGAGACCCAGTACTTC. Amino acid sequence: CASSLAGSQETQYF. This chain links TRBV7-2 with TRBJ2-5, with D possibly TRBD2 on 6 matching bases. The V and J ends lost 3 bases and 1 base respectively, with 9 bases between them. The CDR3 is 14 amino acids. Per germline, CDR1 SGHTA and CDR2 FQGNSA. Based on the CDR3 plus reference TRBV7-2 and TRBJ2-5, the full variable domain is GAGVSQSPSNKVTEKGKDVELRCDPISGHTALYWYRQSLGQGLEFLIYFQGNSAPDKSGLPSDRFSAERTGGSVSTLTIQRTQQEDSAVYLCASSLAGSQETQYFGPGTRLLVL.

This rearrangement joins TRBV10-3 to TRBJ2-1; perhaps TRBD2 as D (5 bases). The CDR3 is made up of 17 amino acids. Germline V gene sequence: CDR1 ENHRY, CDR2 SYGVKD. The V gene lost 0 bases and the J gene lost 8 bases, with 20 bases spanning the gap. The CDR3 sequence is CAISESSGRPEGDEQFF. The CDR3 DNA sequence: TGTGCCATCAGTGAGTCGTCAGGTAGGCCTGAGGGCGATGAGCAGTTCTTC.

As concerns this clone: Other DNA sequences from this sample encode an identical CDR3 as well. The DNA for the CDR3 is TGTGCCAGCAGCTTAGGAGGCACAGATACGCAGTATTTT. As protein: CASSLGGTDTQYF. The J gene is TRBJ2-3, the V gene TRBV13; D unclear. The CDR3 loop spans 13 amino acids. With 0 bases removed from V and 1 base from J, the gap between germline ends came to 2 bases. Germline-derived CDR1 and CDR2 are PRHDT and FYEKMQ (reference sequence).

The genes are TRBV5-6 and TRBJ2-1; the D gene could be TRBD1 or TRBD2 (6 bases each). Germline V gene lookup returns CDR1 SGHDT and CDR2 YYEEEE. The V and J ends lost 7 bases and 10 bases respectively, with 18 bases between them. CDR3 length: 13 residues. This chain's CDR3 is CASATGAQWEQFF. CDR3 sequence (DNA): TGTGCCAGCGCAACGGGGGCTCAGTGGGAGCAGTTCTTC.

As to this clone: The same CDR3 can be traced to other DNA sequences in this sample. V usage is TRBV11-2 and J usage is TRBJ2-7; no firm D call. V was shortened by 0 bases and J by 2 bases, with 5 bases between the two germline ends. The germline CDR1 and CDR2 sequences are SGHAT and FQNNGV. This CDR3 comprises 13 residues. CDR3 protein: CASSLEPAYEQYF. In DNA form, the CDR3 reads TGTGCCAGCAGCTTAGAACCCGCCTACGAGCAGTACTTC.

The genes are TRBV13 and TRBJ2-3; possibly TRBD2 for D (6 bases). In germline, CDR1 is PRHDT, CDR2 FYEKMQ (reference sequence). V was cut by 5 bases and J by 2 bases, with 11 bases left in between. The CDR3 loop spans 14 amino acids. The CDR3 region is CASSPRTNTDTQYF. CDR3 nucleotide sequence: TGTGCCAGCAGCCCACGGACTAACACAGATACGCAGTATTTT.

On this clone itself: The identical CDR3 is also encoded by other nucleotide sequences in the sample. The chain combines TRBV13 with TRBJ1-1, with D unresolved. The CDR3 covers 11 residues. Trimming shortened V by 0 bases and J by 6 bases, and 2 bases separated the two germline ends. Germline V gene lookup returns CDR1 PRHDT and CDR2 FYEKMQ (reference sequence). The CDR3 nucleotides read TGTGCCAGCAGCTTAGGACCTGAAGCTTTCTTT. Translation: CASSLGPEAFF.

Remarks on this clone: Other nucleotide sequences in the sample specify the same CDR3. The J gene is TRBJ2-7, the V gene TRBV4-3; 7 bases line up with TRBD2. J was trimmed by 3 bases and V by 0 bases; bases with no gene match: 2. The CDR3 has 14 amino acids. Germline lookup yields CDR1 LGHNA and CDR2 YSLEER. CDR3 sequence: CASSQDRGDYEQYF. CDR3 coding DNA: TGCGCCAGCAGCCAAGATCGGGGGGACTACGAGCAGTACTTC.

This chain uses TRBV9 with TRBJ2-7, with a tentative D call TRBD1 (6 bases). V was trimmed by 4 bases and J by 2 bases, leaving 19 bases between them. The germline V gene has CDR1 SGDLS and CDR2 YYNGEE. This CDR3 contains 16 residues. This CDR3 reads CASSTRDIGYPYEQYF. The CDR3 nucleotides read TGTGCCAGCAGCACCCGGGACATAGGATACCCCTACGAGCAGTACTTC.

This clone has just one count. V usage is TRBV19 and J usage is TRBJ1-1; tentative D call: TRBD1 (6 bases). Germline V CDR1 and CDR2: LNHDA, SQIVND (reference sequence). The CDR3 sequence is 12 residues long. The CDR3 spells CASGVFGTEAFF. The CDR3 nucleotides read TGTGCGTCAGGGGTGTTTGGCACTGAAGCTTTCTTT.

This clone was seen a single time. The chain employs TRBV30 and TRBJ2-7; D not resolved. CDR1 is GTSNPN, CDR2 SVGIG, per germline (reference sequence). This CDR3 is 14 amino acids long. V lost 0 bases to trimming and J lost 0 bases, with 9 bases between them. CDR3 protein: CAWSVPPASYEQYF. The DNA of the CDR3 is TGTGCCTGGAGTGTACCCCCAGCCTCCTACGAGCAGTACTTC.

J is TRBJ1-5 and V is TRBV19; a weak D match, TRBD1 (5 bases). The CDR3 covers 16 residues. V was shortened by 4 bases and J by 4 bases, with 17 bases between the two germline ends. Germline V gene lookup returns CDR1 LNHDA and CDR2 SQIVND (reference sequence). The CDR3 here is CASSSITAGWNQPQHF. The CDR3 DNA follows: TGTGCCAGTAGTAGTATAACCGCAGGGTGGAATCAGCCCCAGCATTTT.

The table lists this clone with a count of one. The rearrangement links TRBV9 to TRBJ2-3; D not resolved. Germline CDR1 SGDLS, CDR2 YYNGEE. Trimming cost V 0 bases and J 1 base, with 12 bases left between them. This CDR3 has 16 residues. The CDR3 loop is CASSVGGLPGTDTQYF. CDR3 DNA: TGTGCCAGCAGCGTAGGAGGCTTACCAGGCACAGATACGCAGTATTTT. Drawing the rest from reference TRBV9 and TRBJ2-3, the complete variable domain is DSGVTQTPKHLITATGQRVTLRCSPRSGDLSVYWYQQSLDQGLQFLIQYYNGEERAKGNILERFSAQQFPDLHSELNLSSLELGDSALYFCASSVGGLPGTDTQYFGPGTRLTVL.

This rearrangement joins TRBV6-1 to TRBJ1-1, with D possibly being TRBD1 (5 bases). V gave up 4 bases and J gave up 4 bases, with 10 bases separating them. Germline V lookup: CDR1 MNHNS, CDR2 SASEGT. The CDR3 has 13 amino acids. The CDR3 DNA is TGTGCCAGCAGTGCGGCGGGGGGCACTGAAGCTTTCTTT. Its protein is CASSAAGGTEAFF.

This clone was observed once. This chain joins TRBV6-1 and TRBJ1-1; no definite D call. Per germline, CDR1 MNHNS and CDR2 SASEGT. The V end was cut by 3 bases, the J end by 4 bases, with 9 bases between. This CDR3 region has 13 residues. For the CDR3, the DNA is TGTGCCAGCAGTGATTACAGTCGCACTGAAGCTTTCTTT. It is translated as CASSDYSRTEAFF.

This sequence joins TRBV28 and TRBJ1-5; a possible D gene is TRBD1 (6 bases). Germline CDR1 MDHEN, CDR2 SYDVKM. Trimming pared 10 bases from V and 5 bases from J, leaving 21 bases between. The CDR3 has 15 amino acids. The CDR3 here is CATYGGGEEYQPQHF. The CDR3, as DNA: TGTGCCACCTACGGAGGGGGTGAGGAGTATCAGCCCCAGCATTTT.

On this clone itself: Other DNA sequences in the sample encode the same CDR3. The V gene is TRBV6-5, the J gene TRBJ1-1; 9 nucleotides line up with TRBD1. V was clipped by 2 bases and J by 5 bases; unmatched bases: 0. This CDR3 has 13 residues. Germline lookup yields CDR1 MNHEY and CDR2 SVGAGI. The CDR3 region has the DNA TGTGCCAGCAGTTACGGGACAGGGACTGAAGCTTTCTTT. Translation gives CASSYGTGTEAFF.

This rearrangement joins TRBV9 to TRBJ2-5; maybe TRBD2 (6 bases). Trimming took 3 bases from V and 5 from J, leaving 14 bases between them. This CDR3 region has 14 residues. The germline V gene has CDR1 SGDLS and CDR2 YYNGEE. This CDR3 is CASSAGSGSETQYF. CDR3 DNA: TGTGCCAGCAGCGCGGGTAGCGGCTCCGAGACCCAGTACTTC.

This chain connects TRBV7-8 to TRBJ2-5; TRBD2 matches 14 bases. Per germline, CDR1 SGHVS and CDR2 FQNEAQ. The ends lost 5 bases at V and 4 bases at J; junction bases unmatched: 6. The CDR3 extends over 16 amino acids. CDR3 bases: TGTGCCAGCAGCCAAGGACTAGCGGGAGGACGAGAGACCCAGTACTTC. As protein: CASSQGLAGGRETQYF.

On this clone itself: Other nucleotide sequences in the sample specify the same CDR3. CDR3 amino acids: CASSPGHYGYTF. The CDR3 coding sequence is TGTGCCAGCAGCCCAGGACACTATGGCTACACCTTC. This chain joins TRBV6-5 and TRBJ1-2, with D uncertain. Germline CDR1 and CDR2: MNHEY and SVGAGI. V lost 6 bases and J 3 bases, leaving 8 bases between the germline ends. The CDR3 runs to 12 residues.

The J gene is TRBJ1-2, the V gene TRBV27; no clear D gene. The CDR3 loop spans 15 amino acids. The germline V and J ends were trimmed by 2 bases and 4 bases, with 14 bases remaining between them. Germline loops: CDR1 MNHEY, CDR2 SMNVEV (reference sequence). The CDR3 is CASSLVETLGYGYTF. CDR3 sequence (DNA): TGTGCCAGCAGTTTAGTAGAAACGTTGGGCTATGGCTACACCTTC.

This clone was recorded only once. V is TRBV28 and J is TRBJ2-2; D is perhaps TRBD2 (6 bases). Germline V gene sequence: CDR1 MDHEN, CDR2 SYDVKM. The CDR3 totals 14 residues. The germline V and J ends were trimmed by 8 bases and 1 base, with 11 bases remaining between them. Written as DNA, the CDR3 is TGTGCCAGCGCTTACGGGGGGAACACCGGGGAGCTGTTTTTT. Translating gives CASAYGGNTGELFF.

The chain links TRBV10-3 to TRBJ2-3; TRBD1 aligns across 8 bases. The CDR3 is 16 amino acids. Germline assignment: CDR1 ENHRY and CDR2 SYGVKD. With 2 bases clipped from V and 4 bases from J, the junction kept 8 bases outside the gene matches. CDR3 residues: CAISERWAGGADTQYF. The CDR3 DNA is TGTGCCATCAGTGAGAGGTGGGCAGGGGGCGCAGATACGCAGTATTTT.

This chain joins TRBV27 and TRBJ2-1, with 7 bases that match TRBD1. Per the germline V gene, CDR1 is MNHEY and CDR2 is SMNVEV (reference sequence). Trimming took 6 bases from V and 4 from J; bases not matched to a gene: 9. This CDR3 has 15 residues. The DNA for the CDR3 is TGTGCCAGCAGCCCTGGGGCAGGGGGTTACAATGAGCAGTTCTTC. Protein sequence: CASSPGAGGYNEQFF.

The chain combines TRBV7-6 with TRBJ2-1; D call uncertain. V lost 3 bases, J lost 8 bases, and 11 bases lay in between. The germline V gene encodes CDR1 SGHVS and CDR2 FNYEAQ. The CDR3 is 13 amino acids. The CDR3 sequence is CASSFLGQDEQFF. In DNA form, the CDR3 reads TGTGCCAGCAGCTTCTTGGGCCAGGATGAGCAGTTCTTC.

For the CDR3, the DNA is TGTGCCAGCAGCAATAATCCCTACACCGGGGAGCTGTTTTTT. It yields the protein CASSNNPYTGELFF. The J gene is TRBJ2-2, the V gene TRBV6-6; D is unresolved. V was cut by 6 bases and J by 3 bases, with 11 bases left in between. The CDR3 length is 14 residues. Germline V gene data show CDR1 as MNHNY and CDR2 as SVGAGI (reference sequence).

The sample holds one count of this clone. This chain links TRBV5-1 with TRBJ2-3, with D perhaps TRBD1 (6 bases). Germline-derived CDR1 and CDR2 are SGHRS and YFSETQ. Trimming pared 3 bases from V and 4 bases from J, leaving 15 bases between. The CDR3 has 15 amino acids. The CDR3 sequence is CASSSPEGVADTQYF. Written as DNA, the CDR3 is TGCGCCAGCAGCTCCCCCGAGGGGGTAGCAGATACGCAGTATTTT. Looking up the rest from reference TRBV5-1 and TRBJ2-3 gives the full variable domain: KAGVTQTPRYLIKTRGQQVTLSCSPISGHRSVSWYQQTPGQGLQFLFEYFSETQRNKGNFPGRFSGRQFSNSRSEMNVSTLELGDSALYLCASSSPEGVADTQYFGPGTRLTVL.